This T cell receptor beta chain was retrieved from a study of T cell responses to AZD1222 COVID-19 vaccine. CDR1 is LNHDA and CDR2 is SQIVND in the germline V gene (reference sequence). The CDR3 totals 15 residues. V shed 4 bases, J shed 4 bases, and the junction held 7 bases outside the gene matches. TCRdb keeps only in-frame clones here, not all; method: immunoSEQ multiplex PCR. The table has 120,000 or so clones, more than 65% seen once; the top ten hold over 25%. The sequence came from an adult who received the AZD1222 COVID-19 vaccine. Sample: peripheral blood, taken 28 days after the second AZD1222 dose. The chain joins TRBV19 to TRBJ1-1; 9 bases map to TRBD1. Here the CDR3 DNA reads TGTGCCAGTAGTAGGGACAGGGAGGGGCCCACTGAAGCTTTCTTT. Translation: CASSRDREGPTEAFF.